These 18 T cell receptor beta chains originate from one sample sequenced in a study of graft-versus-host responses after intestinal transplantation. The table came from immunoSEQ multiplex PCR; TCRdb's copy has only in-frame clones and leaves some out. Of around 3,800 clones in the sample, around a fifth were seen once. This sample comprised alloreactive CD4+ T cells from a mixed lymphocyte reaction culture, obtained before transplantation. Subset denoted: CFSE-low proliferating T cells sorted from roughly 6-day pre-transplant mixed lymphocyte reaction (GvH or HvG direction). These receptors all come from a human patient who was an organ donor for intestinal transplantation.

This clone is medium-sized in the sample. This sequence joins TRBV19 and TRBJ1-2, with 7 bases matching TRBD1. CDR1 is LNHDA, CDR2 SQIVND, per germline (reference sequence). Unmatched junction bases numbered 6, after V lost 1 base and J lost 4 bases. The CDR3 is 15 amino acids. CDR3 nucleotide sequence: TGTGCCAGTAGTATAGCGGGACAGTTAATCTATGGCTACACCTTC. Its translation: CASSIAGQLIYGYTF. The whole variable domain, filled in from reference TRBV19 and TRBJ1-2, reads DGGITQSPKYLFRKEGQNVTLSCEQNLNHDAMYWYRQDPGQGLRLIYYSQIVNDFQKGDIAEGYSVSREKKESFPLTVTSAQKNPTAFYLCASSIAGQLIYGYTFGSGTRLTVV.

The chain joins TRBV15 to TRBJ2-4; perhaps TRBD2 as D (5 bases). This CDR3 has 15 amino acids. V was pared by 1 base and J by 0 bases, with 7 bases between. The germline gives CDR1 LNHNV, CDR2 YYDKDF (reference sequence). The CDR3 is CATSRVGVAKNIQYF. The CDR3 DNA follows: TGTGCCACCAGCAGAGTCGGGGTAGCCAAAAACATTCAGTACTTC.

This sequence joins TRBV7-2 and TRBJ2-3, with 8 bases matching TRBD2. The CDR3 has 15 residues. Germline trimming cut 5 bases from V and 4 bases from J; bases unmatched to any gene: 8. In germline, CDR1 is SGHTA, CDR2 FQGNSA. The CDR3 sequence: CASSQAGGGSDTQYF. For the CDR3, the DNA is TGTGCCAGCAGCCAAGCGGGCGGGGGGTCAGATACGCAGTATTTT.

This clone is medium-sized within its sample. The CDR3 loop reads CASSEGAGVSSGNTIYF. Here the CDR3 DNA reads TGTGCCAGCAGTGAAGGGGCAGGGGTGAGCTCTGGAAACACCATATATTTT. The rearrangement uses TRBV2 and TRBJ1-3; D possibly corresponds to TRBD1 (6 bases). CDR1 and CDR2 from the germline V gene are SNHLY and FYNNEI. V dropped 1 base and J dropped 0 bases, with 13 bases sitting between them. The CDR3 contains 17 residues.

V is TRBV30 and J is TRBJ1-4; D is perhaps TRBD1 (5 bases). The CDR3 is made up of 15 amino acids. Trimming removed 0 bases from V and 6 bases from J, with 14 bases in between. CDR1 is GTSNPN and CDR2 is SVGIG in the germline V gene (reference sequence). Here the CDR3 DNA reads TGTGCCTGGAGTGTAACACGGGGGGGATATGAAAAACTGTTTTTT. This encodes CAWSVTRGGYEKLFF.

The J gene is TRBJ2-3, the V gene TRBV6-1; D is perhaps TRBD2 (6 bases). The CDR3 covers 14 residues. The V end was cut by 6 bases, the J end by 2 bases, with 12 bases between. CDR1 MNHNS and CDR2 SASEGT come from the germline V gene. CDR3: CASSRRGPTDTQYF. The CDR3 nucleotides are TGTGCCAGCAGCCGGCGGGGTCCCACAGATACGCAGTATTTT.

This clone is medium-sized. V usage is TRBV10-3 and J usage is TRBJ2-7; D perhaps matches TRBD1 (6 bases). V gave up 2 bases and J gave up 3 bases, with 8 bases separating them. The CDR3 sequence is 13 residues long. Germline values: CDR1 ENHRY, CDR2 SYGVKD. In DNA form, the CDR3 reads TGTGCCATCAGTGAGACAGGGAGCTACGAGCAGTACGTC. Protein product: CAISETGSYEQYV.

The chain employs TRBV7-7 and TRBJ1-6; 7 nucleotides align to TRBD1. The V segment lost 5 bases and the J segment 7 bases; nucleotides outside the gene matches: 2. Germline assignment: CDR1 SSHAT and CDR2 FNYEAQ (reference sequence). The CDR3 has 13 residues. The CDR3 bases are TGTGCCAGCAGCGTGGGACAGAATTCACCCCTCCACTTT. It encodes CASSVGQNSPLHF.

The chain links TRBV30 to TRBJ2-3; possible D gene TRBD2, 7 bases. V shed 1 base and J shed 6 bases, with 14 bases lying between them. This CDR3 comprises 14 residues. Germline V lookup: CDR1 GTSNPN, CDR2 SVGIG (reference sequence). The CDR3 coding sequence is TGTGCCTGGAGTGAAGGGGGGGAACGGGATACGCAGTATTTT. Translation gives CAWSEGGERDTQYF.

The chain is built from TRBV4-2 and TRBJ2-5; D perhaps matches TRBD1 (5 bases). V gave up 4 bases and J gave up 1 base, with 16 bases separating them. The germline gives CDR1 LGHNA, CDR2 YNFKEQ. This CDR3 region has 16 residues. CDR3 sequence: CASSPGTRRAQETQYF. The CDR3 nucleotides are TGTGCCAGCAGCCCAGGAACGCGCAGGGCCCAAGAGACCCAGTACTTC.

This clone is categorized as medium-sized (0.01 to 0.1%). The V call is TRBV7-2, the J call TRBJ1-5; 7 nucleotides align to TRBD1. Germline V CDR1 and CDR2: SGHTA, FQGNSA. The CDR3 sequence is 12 residues long. Unmatched junction bases numbered 1, after V lost 4 bases and J lost 7 bases. As DNA, the CDR3 is TGTGCCAGCAGCTCACAGGGGCAGCCCCAGCATTTT. Translation: CASSSQGQPQHF.

This clone was seen only a few times. The CDR3 loop is CASSSGTDSNQPQHF. Written as DNA, the CDR3 is TGTGCCAGCAGCTCCGGGACAGATAGCAATCAGCCCCAGCATTTT. The rearrangement links TRBV11-1 to TRBJ1-5, with TRBD1 identical over 7 bases. CDR3 length: 15 residues. The germline gives CDR1 SGHAT, CDR2 FQDESV (reference sequence). Trimming took 4 bases from V and 0 from J; bases not matched to a gene: 3.

This clone was counted a few times. The rearrangement uses TRBV11-3 and TRBJ2-7; the match to TRBD2 covers 11 bases. The length of the CDR3 is 15 residues. With 5 bases clipped from V and 0 bases from J, the junction kept 3 bases outside the gene matches. Germline lookup yields CDR1 SGHNT and CDR2 YENEEA. The DNA of the CDR3 is TGTGCCAGCAGCGAAACTAGCGGGAGCTCCTACGAGCAGTACGTC. It encodes CASSETSGSSYEQYV.

The chain is built from TRBV27 and TRBJ1-5, with D possibly matching TRBD1 (6 bases). The CDR3 consists of 19 residues. Trimming removed 0 bases from V and 0 bases from J, with 18 bases in between. CDR1 and CDR2 from the germline V gene are MNHEY and SMNVEV (reference sequence). The CDR3 DNA follows: TGTGCCAGCAGTTTATCGGAAGGGGGGGGGCCTTATAGCAATCAGCCCCAGCATTTT. Protein product: CASSLSEGGGPYSNQPQHF.

J is TRBJ2-2 and V is TRBV4-2; TRBD2 is a possible D gene (5 bases). CDR1 and CDR2 from the germline V gene are LGHNA and YNFKEQ. The CDR3 length is 17 residues. V lost 4 bases and J 6 bases, leaving 21 bases between the germline ends. CDR3: CASSLGPSRRRPGELFF. CDR3 DNA sequence: TGTGCCAGCAGCCTAGGGCCGTCCCGAAGGAGGCCCGGGGAGCTGTTTTTT.

This clone was counted between two and nine times. The chain's CDR3 is CASSAGGVDTQYF. The DNA for the CDR3 is TGTGCCAGCAGTGCAGGGGGTGTAGATACGCAGTATTTT. V usage is TRBV2 and J usage is TRBJ2-3, with TRBD1 matching 7 bases. V was clipped by 4 bases and J by 5 bases; unmatched bases: 3. The CDR3 runs 13 residues. Germline V gene sequence: CDR1 SNHLY, CDR2 FYNNEI.

This clone was counted only a few times. The chain joins TRBV10-3 to TRBJ2-7; TRBD1 aligns across 10 bases. The CDR3 consists of 16 residues. Germline V CDR1 and CDR2: ENHRY, SYGVKD. The CDR3 bases are TGTGCCAGCAGTCACAGGGGACAGGGGAGCTCCTACGAGCAGTACGTC. Protein product: CASSHRGQGSSYEQYV.

This clone is medium-sized within its sample. This sequence joins TRBV28 and TRBJ1-2, with a tentative D call TRBD1 (5 bases). Trimming stripped 6 bases from V and 5 bases from J, with 16 bases between. In germline, CDR1 is MDHEN, CDR2 SYDVKM. CDR3 length: 14 residues. This CDR3 reads CASSQGTQRYGYTF. In nucleotides, the CDR3 is TGTGCCAGCAGCCAAGGGACTCAGAGGTATGGCTACACCTTC.